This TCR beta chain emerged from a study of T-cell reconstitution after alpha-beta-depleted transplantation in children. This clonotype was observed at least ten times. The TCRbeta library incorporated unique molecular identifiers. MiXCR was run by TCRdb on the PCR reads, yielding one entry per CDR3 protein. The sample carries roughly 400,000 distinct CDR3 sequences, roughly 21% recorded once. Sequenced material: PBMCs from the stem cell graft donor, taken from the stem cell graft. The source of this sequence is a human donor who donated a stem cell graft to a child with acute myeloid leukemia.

The CDR3 DNA follows: TGCAGTCCCGTCTCCTCCACAGATACGCAGTATTTT. Its translation: CSPVSSTDTQYF. This sequence joins TRBV20-1 and TRBJ2-3; D is unresolved. V was cut by 8 bases and J by 2 bases, with 11 bases left in between. Germline V gene data show CDR1 as DFQATT and CDR2 as SNEGSKA (reference sequence). The CDR3 is made up of 12 amino acids.